Following are 19 T cell receptor beta chains from one sample sequenced in a study of blood T cell repertoires in COVID-19. The repertoire was sequenced with immunoSEQ multiplex PCR; TCRdb's copy has only in-frame clones and lacks some. Of approximately 170,000 clones in the sample, about 80% were seen once. The specimen was PBMCs or T cells enriched from blood (not recorded which). The receptors were gathered from a man in his forties or fifties who had recovered from COVID-19.

This clone came up once. The V call is TRBV18, the J call TRBJ2-3; perhaps TRBD1 as D (7 bases). Germline CDR1 KGHSH, CDR2 LQKENI. The CDR3 loop spans 14 amino acids. V lost 0 bases to trimming and J lost 5 bases, with 9 bases between them. In DNA, the CDR3 is TGTGCCAGCTCACCACCCCAGGGGGGAGATACGCAGTATTTT. Translation: CASSPPQGGDTQYF.

V is TRBV7-2 and J is TRBJ1-6, with 7 bases aligning to TRBD1. CDR3 length equals 17 residues. With 2 bases clipped from V and 7 bases from J, the junction kept 11 bases outside the gene matches. Looked up from germline, CDR1 is SGHTA and CDR2 is FQGNSA. This CDR3 reads CASSLPGDSTWNSPLHF. The CDR3, as DNA: TGTGCCAGCAGCTTACCCGGGGACAGTACTTGGAATTCACCCCTCCACTTT.

The chain is built from TRBV7-2 and TRBJ2-5, with D perhaps TRBD2 (5 bases). V dropped 1 base and J dropped 0 bases, with 9 bases sitting between them. The CDR3 sequence is 15 residues long. Germline V CDR1 and CDR2: SGHTA, FQGNSA. The CDR3 DNA reads as TGTGCCAGCAGCTTAGTCGGGAACTACCAAGAGACCCAGTACTTC. Protein product: CASSLVGNYQETQYF.

This clone was observed once. The chain couples TRBV5-8 to TRBJ1-1; D is ambiguous. Trimming shortened V by 1 base and J by 6 bases, and 7 bases separated the two germline ends. Germline CDR1 reads SGHTS; CDR2 reads YDEGEE. This CDR3 comprises 12 residues. DNA of the CDR3: TGTGCCAGCAGCTTGTATCGTCCTGAAGCTTTCTTT. Translating gives CASSLYRPEAFF.

In this sample, this clone turned up a few times. The chain combines TRBV10-3 with TRBJ2-2; D remains unclear. Trimming stripped 6 bases from V and 3 bases from J, with 8 bases between. This CDR3 contains 13 residues. Per the germline V gene, CDR1 is ENHRY and CDR2 is SYGVKD. This CDR3 is CAIRTTDTGELFF. DNA for the CDR3: TGTGCCATCAGGACAACGGACACCGGGGAGCTGTTTTTT.

The chain joins TRBV14 to TRBJ1-1; D may be TRBD1 (5 bases). Germline lookup yields CDR1 SGHDN and CDR2 FVKESK. This CDR3 has 13 residues. Trimming removed 4 bases from V and 11 bases from J, with 17 bases in between. CDR3 loop: CASSLRAGRVAFF. CDR3 coding DNA: TGTGCCAGCAGCCTAAGAGCAGGGAGGGTGGCTTTCTTT.

This clone was counted only a few times. This chain links TRBV3-1 (or the pseudogene TRBV3-2) with TRBJ2-7; 11 bases agree with TRBD2. CDR3 length: 18 residues. CDR1 LGHDT and CDR2 YNNKEL come from the germline V gene (reference sequence). V dropped 3 bases and J dropped 6; count of bases not matched to a gene: 16. The CDR3 sequence is CASSQTTSGGAIYVEQYF. CDR3 nucleotides: TGTGCCAGCAGCCAGACAACTAGCGGGGGAGCTATCTACGTCGAGCAGTACTTC.

CDR3 protein: CASSPSDRGLEEKLFF. In DNA form, the CDR3 reads TGTGCCAGCAGCCCGTCGGACAGGGGGCTTGAAGAAAAACTGTTTTTT. This chain joins TRBV4-2 and TRBJ1-4; TRBD1 matches 11 bases. CDR3 length: 16 amino acids. The V and J ends lost 4 bases and 8 bases, in that order; junction bases with no gene match: 9. Germline values: CDR1 LGHNA, CDR2 YNFKEQ.

Concerning this clone itself: Other DNA sequences in this specimen translate into the identical CDR3. The V gene is TRBV7-9, the J gene TRBJ2-3, with D perhaps TRBD2 (6 bases). This CDR3 is 13 amino acids long. Germline V gene data show CDR1 as SEHNR and CDR2 as FQNEAQ (reference sequence). Deletions cut 3 bases from V and 4 bases from J, with 8 bases between. For the CDR3, the DNA is TGTGCCAGCAGCTTCGGGGGACCAGATACGCAGTATTTT. Protein sequence: CASSFGGPDTQYF.

V gene TRBV7-2 combines with J gene TRBJ2-1; D uncertain. The CDR3 has 15 residues. V lost 3 bases and J 0 bases, leaving 9 bases between the germline ends. The V gene's germline CDR1 is SGHTA and CDR2 FQGNSA. The CDR3 nucleotides read TGTGCCAGCAGCTTTAGTACTAACTCCTACAATGAGCAGTTCTTC. It translates to CASSFSTNSYNEQFF.

V and J are TRBV7-2 and TRBJ1-2; D possibly corresponds to TRBD1 (5 bases). The length of the CDR3 is 14 residues. With 5 bases removed from V and 2 bases from J, the gap between germline ends came to 12 bases. Per the germline V gene, CDR1 is SGHTA and CDR2 is FQGNSA. The CDR3: CASSPDRQNYGYTF. The DNA of the CDR3 is TGTGCCAGCAGCCCCGATAGACAGAACTATGGCTACACCTTC.

This clone was picked up a small number of times. V gene TRBV11-2 combines with J gene TRBJ2-1; TRBD2 matches 10 bases. CDR3 length: 15 residues. Germline V gene sequence: CDR1 SGHAT, CDR2 FQNNGV. Trimming took 5 bases from V and 4 from J; bases not matched to a gene: 5. The DNA of the CDR3 is TGTGCCAGCAGCCCCCGGACTAGCGGTTACAATGAGCAGTTCTTC. It translates to CASSPRTSGYNEQFF. Using reference TRBV11-2 and TRBJ2-1 for the parts outside the CDR3, the full variable domain is EAGVAQSPRYKIIEKRQSVAFWCNPISGHATLYWYQQILGQGPKLLIQFQNNGVVDDSQLPKDRFSAERLKGVDSTLKIQPAKLEDSAVYLCASSPRTSGYNEQFFGPGTRLTVL.

The rearrangement uses TRBV19 and TRBJ1-2, with D unclear. This CDR3 spans 13 amino acids. Germline lookup yields CDR1 LNHDA and CDR2 SQIVND (reference sequence). V was cut by 3 bases and J by 5 bases, with 10 bases left in between. CDR3 nucleotides: TGTGCCAGTAGTATTGTACAGTCTTATGGCTACACCTTC. Translation: CASSIVQSYGYTF.

A word on this clone: The same CDR3 also results from other DNA sequences found in this sample. This chain joins TRBV18 and TRBJ1-5; unclear D gene. This CDR3 has 13 residues. Trimming took 2 bases from V and 4 from J, leaving 6 bases between them. The germline gives CDR1 KGHSH, CDR2 LQKENI. The CDR3 sequence: CASSPGRNQPQHF. As DNA, the CDR3 is TGTGCCAGCTCACCAGGGAGGAATCAGCCCCAGCATTTT.

The CDR3 sequence is CASSLSYGAVNTEAFF. The CDR3 DNA follows: TGTGCCAGCAGTTTAAGCTATGGGGCAGTGAACACTGAAGCTTTCTTT. The chain combines TRBV27 with TRBJ1-1; D might be TRBD1 (5 bases). Trimming cost V 2 bases and J 0 bases, with 13 bases left between them. CDR1 and CDR2 from the germline V gene are MNHEY and SMNVEV (reference sequence). CDR3 size: 16 residues.

This clone showed up just once. The CDR3 sequence is CASSHGQGQYF. The CDR3 DNA is TGCGCCAGCAGCCACGGACAGGGGCAGTACTTC. This chain uses TRBV5-1 with TRBJ2-7, with 8 bases identical to TRBD1. Trimming cost V 4 bases and J 9 bases; bases outside gene matches: 3. This CDR3 contains 11 residues. CDR1 and CDR2 (germline): SGHRS, YFSETQ.

The chain employs TRBV7-2 and TRBJ2-5; D perhaps matches TRBD1 (6 bases). The CDR3 is 14 amino acids. The germline V gene encodes CDR1 SGHTA and CDR2 FQGNSA. Trimming cost V 4 bases and J 4 bases, with 13 bases left between them. CDR3 amino acids: CASSSGQRPETQYF. CDR3 bases: TGTGCCAGCAGCTCCGGACAGAGACCAGAGACCCAGTACTTC.

This sequence joins TRBV4-2 and TRBJ2-5; TRBD2 matches 16 bases. Unmatched junction bases numbered 3, after V lost 3 bases and J lost 5 bases. The CDR3 is made up of 16 amino acids. Germline V CDR1 and CDR2: LGHNA, YNFKEQ. The CDR3 DNA is TGTGCCAGCAGCCACGGGACTAGCGGGGGGGGTGAGACCCAGTACTTC. Translation gives CASSHGTSGGGETQYF.

This chain connects TRBV7-2 to TRBJ1-2, with D possibly TRBD1 on 6 matching bases. The ends were cut back, 8 bases at V and 3 bases at J, with 10 bases in the middle. Germline V gene data show CDR1 as SGHTA and CDR2 as FQGNSA. The CDR3 is made up of 12 amino acids. CDR3 region: CASGRTDYGYTF. CDR3 DNA sequence: TGTGCCAGCGGACGGACAGACTATGGCTACACCTTC.